The clone carrying this TCR beta chain was detected only once. Its antigen is as yet unknown. Clones were read by immunoSEQ multiplex PCR, and TCRdb kept only the in-frame ones, dropping some. The table shows about 18,000 clones, with around 90% occurring only once. This sample was taken from a study of OX40 agonist ivuxolimab in advanced cancers. Study-wide context: Ivuxolimab, an agonist antibody against OX40 (CD134), was given to patients. Study-level findings and limits: CD8+ T cells (on average) carried more expanded clones than CD4+ T cells.

The V and J ends lost 3 bases and 2 bases respectively, with 13 bases between them. Germline values: CDR1 MNHNS, CDR2 SASEGT. The CDR3 spans 15 residues. With autoimmune disease history or systemic immunosuppression, patients were excluded. The receptor was isolated from an adult with an advanced solid tumor such as melanoma, head and neck, liver or kidney cancer. The chain couples TRBV6-1 to TRBJ1-2, with D perhaps TRBD1 (6 bases). The sequenced sample was CD4+ or CD8+ T cells sorted from blood, obtained in a trial of the OX40 agonist ivuxolimab. CDR3 region: CASSEGGAGNYGYTF. The DNA for the CDR3 is TGTGCCAGCAGTGAGGGGGGGGCAGGGAACTATGGCTACACCTTC.